The TCR beta chain described here comes from a study of cytomegalovirus exposure and HLA in healthy donors. In the PCR, 60 Vbeta and 13 Jbeta primers were used. Sequenced by immunoSEQ multiplex PCR; TCRdb stores in-frame clones only, minus some. The sample comprises 150,000 or so clones, 77% of which are singletons, and around 1.5% rests with the top ten. General study points: A reported reduction in N-insertions relative to the roughly 700-donor mean was seen in an Asian-associated ancestry cluster in a later analysis. Certain sequence variants were highly shared and formed a cluster, and this cluster was likely a sequencing artifact. Some segments of the V type, notably TRBV6-2 and TRBV6-3, were excluded as indistinguishable.

Trimming removed 8 bases from V and 3 bases from J, with 17 bases in between. CDR1 is SQVTM and CDR2 is ANQGSEA in the germline V gene. The CDR3 sequence is 13 residues long. In its sample, this clone was seen once. Antigen: not known. The chain links TRBV29-1 to TRBJ2-7; TRBD1 is a possible D gene (6 bases). Sequencing used PBMCs. The origin of this receptor is a female donor in good health and CMV-seronegative. The CDR3 reads CSSLSGHRYEQYF. CDR3 bases: TGCAGCTCCCTGTCGGGACACCGCTACGAGCAGTACTTC.